This TCR beta chain was captured in a study of T cells in Graves' hyperthyroidism and ophthalmopathy. Study findings and constraints: Ophthalmopathy was model-predicted a median roughly 6.2 months pre-onset.

CDR1 is MNHEY and CDR2 is SMNVEV in the germline V gene (reference sequence). The CDR3 has 15 residues. Trimming took 6 bases from V and 6 from J, leaving 15 bases between them. This clonotype was counted ten times or more. Its antigen is not known. Over 18 months, lack of ophthalmopathy progression marked Graves' hyperthyroidism as stable. TCR beta CDR3 region amplification was performed from RNA transcripts. A set of HTBI primers served as the primers for a first-round RT-PCR of the TCR CDR3. TCRdb fed the multiplex PCR reads into MiXCR, producing one record per CDR3 protein. This sample has around 500,000 distinct CDR3 sequences; approximately 14% occur once, and the top ten carry 11% to 15%.

The receptor's source is a woman between 40 and 55 years old with Graves' hyperthyroidism. The sequencing sample was made of blood. The chain combines TRBV27 with TRBJ1-6; no firm D call. Here the CDR3 reads CASSSEGSTNSPLHF. For the CDR3, the DNA is TGTGCCAGCAGCTCGGAGGGCTCTACTAATTCACCCCTCCACTTT.